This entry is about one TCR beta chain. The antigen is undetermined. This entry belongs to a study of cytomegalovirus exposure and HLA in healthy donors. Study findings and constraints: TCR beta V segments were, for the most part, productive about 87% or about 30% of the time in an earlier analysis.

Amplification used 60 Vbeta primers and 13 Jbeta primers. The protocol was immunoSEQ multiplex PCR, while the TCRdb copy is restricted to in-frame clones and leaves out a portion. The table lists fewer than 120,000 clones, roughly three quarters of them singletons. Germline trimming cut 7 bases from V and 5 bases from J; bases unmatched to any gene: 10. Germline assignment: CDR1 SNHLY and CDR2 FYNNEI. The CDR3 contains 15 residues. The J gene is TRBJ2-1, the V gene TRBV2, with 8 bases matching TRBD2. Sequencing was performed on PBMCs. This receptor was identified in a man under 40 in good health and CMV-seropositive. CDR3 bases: TGTGCCAGCACCCAGGGAGCGGGGGCGAACAATGAGCAGTTCTTC. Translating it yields CASTQGAGANNEQFF.